Listed below are T cell receptor beta chains from one sample, sequenced in a study of PD-1 blockade in classical Hodgkin lymphoma. Profiling relied on immunoSEQ multiplex PCR, and the TCRdb table lists in-frame clones only, not all of them. The sample consists of approximately 19,000 clones, under 80% of them appearing once. The sample here was peripheral blood mononuclear cells (PBMCs), taken before the fourth cycle of nivolumab. The receptors were gathered from a human donor with classical Hodgkin lymphoma. Both conserved end residues are part of each CDR3. The D gene is left open where the match is weak. Clone size, where shown, is once, few, many, or a class for clones that have expanded.

TRBJ2-5,TRBV19,few,-,CASSIRGGLAQETQYF,TGTGCCAGTAGTATTAGGGGGGGTCTCGCTCAAGAGACCCAGTACTTC
TRBJ1-1,TRBV7-9,-,-,CASSLGGIMNTEAFF,TGTGCCAGCAGCTTAGGCGGCATCATGAACACTGAAGCTTTCTTT
TRBJ1-1,TRBV11-2,-,TRBD1,CASSPLGQGHIWGAFF,TGTGCCAGCAGCCCTCTGGGACAGGGACATATCTGGGGAGCTTTCTTT
TRBJ2-7,TRBV7-2,-,-,CASSLVGNEQYF,TGTGCCAGCAGCTTAGTGGGGAACGAGCAGTACTTC
TRBJ2-1,TRBV28,-,-,CATRENNEQFF,TGTGCCACCCGGGAGAACAATGAGCAGTTCTTC
TRBJ1-2,TRBV6-5,-,-,CASSLGPLSNYGYTF,TGTGCCAGCAGCCTCGGACCTCTGTCTAACTATGGCTACACCTTC
TRBJ1-6,TRBV6-5,once,-,CASSVGLPQHSPLHF,TGTGCCAGCAGTGTCGGGCTCCCTCAGCATTCACCCCTCCACTTT
TRBJ2-5,TRBV27,-,-,CASSLTGIKSQYF,TGTGCCAGCAGTTTAACAGGGATAAAGTCCCAGTACTTC
TRBJ1-1,TRBV10-1,-,-,CASSGQLNTEAFF,TGCGCCAGCAGTGGACAGTTGAACACTGAAGCTTTCTTT
TRBJ1-1,TRBV14,-,-,CASSQDQSSLTEAFF,TGTGCCAGCAGCCAAGATCAGAGCTCGCTCACTGAAGCTTTCTTT
TRBJ2-5,TRBV18,-,TRBD1,CASSAQQGWKETQYF,TGTGCCAGCTCAGCACAACAGGGGTGGAAAGAGACCCAGTACTTC
TRBJ1-2,TRBV25-1,-,-,CASSVGGGFGYTF,TGTGCCAGCAGTGTAGGAGGGGGATTCGGCTACACCTTC
TRBJ1-2,TRBV4-3,-,TRBD1,CASSHQRQGSYGYTF,TGCGCCAGCAGCCACCAGAGACAGGGGTCGTACGGCTACACCTTC
TRBJ2-1,TRBV5-4,-,-,CASSLDRLSYNEQFF,TGTGCCAGCAGCTTGGACAGGCTCTCCTACAATGAGCAGTTCTTC
TRBJ1-2,TRBV25-1,-,-,CASSEYMSAGYTF,TGTGCCAGCAGTGAATATATGAGTGCTGGCTACACCTTC
TRBJ2-1,TRBV19,-,TRBD1,CASSIRDRDYNEQFF,TGTGCCAGTAGTATCCGGGACAGGGATTACAATGAGCAGTTCTTC
TRBJ2-1,TRBV6-6,-,-,CASSFGNEQFF,TGTGCCAGCAGTTTCGGCAATGAGCAGTTCTTC
TRBJ2-7,TRBV5-4,-,TRBD2,CASSLAGGSYEQYF,TGTGCCAGCAGCTTGGCGGGGGGATCCTACGAGCAGTACTTC
TRBJ1-4,TRBV11-2,few,TRBD1,CASSLVGTGEYEKLFF,TGTGCCAGCAGCTTAGTCGGGACAGGGGAATATGAAAAACTGTTTTTT
TRBJ1-1,TRBV6-5,-,-,CASSYGGSGMNTEAFF,TGTGCCAGCAGTTACGGGGGGTCGGGAATGAACACTGAAGCTTTCTTT
TRBJ1-4,TRBV14,medium-sized,-,CASSQVSGINEKLFF,TGTGCCAGCAGCCAAGTGTCGGGGATTAATGAAAAACTGTTTTTT
TRBJ2-1,TRBV19,-,-,CASSLTSYNEQFF,TGTGCCAGTAGCCTGACTAGCTACAATGAGCAGTTCTTC
TRBJ1-5,TRBV11-3,once,-,CASSTRFGDSNQPQHF,TGTGCCAGCAGCACCCGGTTTGGCGATAGCAATCAGCCCCAGCATTTT
TRBJ1-3,TRBV7-2,-,TRBD1,CASSPGTGGSGNTIYF,TGTGCCAGCAGCCCCGGGACAGGGGGTTCTGGAAACACCATATATTTT
TRBJ2-5,TRBV7-9,-,TRBD2,CASMRLAGKYQETQYF,TGTGCCAGCATGAGACTAGCGGGGAAGTACCAAGAGACCCAGTACTTC
TRBJ1-3,TRBV7-2,-,-,CASSSKILRSSHTIYF,TGTGCCAGCAGCTCCAAAATCCTTAGGTCCTCACACACCATATATTTT
TRBJ2-2,TRBV7-2,once,-,CASSLVGRDTGELFF,TGTGCCAGCAGCTTAGTGGGAAGGGACACCGGGGAGCTGTTTTTT
TRBJ2-1,TRBV5-1,-,TRBD1,CASSLGGQGNEQFF,TGCGCCAGCAGCTTGGGGGGACAGGGCAATGAGCAGTTCTTC
TRBJ2-5,TRBV6-1,-,-,CATMGRPLETQYF,TGTGCCACCATGGGCAGACCCCTAGAGACCCAGTACTTC
TRBJ1-1,TRBV19,-,-,CASSIDPGTEAFF,TGTGCCAGTAGTATAGATCCAGGGACTGAAGCTTTCTTT
TRBJ1-5,TRBV5-1,-,TRBD1,CASSLDGQGINQPQHF,TGCGCCAGCAGCTTGGATGGACAGGGGATCAATCAGCCCCAGCATTTT
TRBJ2-3,TRBV6-4,-,TRBD2,CASSELAASTDTQYF,TGTGCCAGCAGTGAACTAGCGGCTAGCACAGATACGCAGTATTTT
TRBJ1-1,TRBV19,-,-,CASRNSHAGGEAFF,TGTGCCAGTAGGAATAGCCATGCCGGGGGTGAAGCTTTCTTT
TRBJ2-3,TRBV28,-,TRBD2,CAISREGGTDTQYF,TGTGCCATATCGCGGGAGGGCGGCACAGATACGCAGTATTTT
TRBJ2-3,TRBV7-8,-,-,CASSLWGSKGSLSEYF,TGTGCCAGCAGCTTATGGGGGTCGAAGGGGAGCCTAAGCGAGTATTTT
TRBJ1-4,TRBV10-3,-,-,CAISTGGGGKLFF,TGTGCCATCAGCACAGGAGGGGGTGGAAAACTGTTTTTT